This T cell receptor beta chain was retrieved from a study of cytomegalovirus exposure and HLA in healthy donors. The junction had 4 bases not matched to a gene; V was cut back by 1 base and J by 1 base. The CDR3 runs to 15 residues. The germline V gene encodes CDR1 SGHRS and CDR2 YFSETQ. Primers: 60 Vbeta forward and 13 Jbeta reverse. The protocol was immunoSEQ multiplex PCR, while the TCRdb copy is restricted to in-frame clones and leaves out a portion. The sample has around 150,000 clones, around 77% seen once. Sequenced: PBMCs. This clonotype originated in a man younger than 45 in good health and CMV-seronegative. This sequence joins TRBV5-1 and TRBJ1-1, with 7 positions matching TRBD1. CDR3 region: CASSLWGQTNTEAFF. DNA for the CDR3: TGCGCCAGCAGCTTGTGGGGACAGACGAACACTGAAGCTTTCTTT.